This TCR beta chain came from a study of blood T cell repertoires in COVID-19. Whole-study context: Specimens from acute and convalescent COVID-19 originated in the United States, Italy and Spain. The analysed material was cDNA or gDNA that came from T cells, B-cell-depleted T cells, or PBMCs.

Assay used: immunoSEQ multiplex PCR; TCRdb lists only in-frame clones, some missing. The sample comprises fewer than 450,000 clones, more than 75% of which are singletons, and around 1.2% rests with the top ten. Everyone who took part was roughly 18 to 95 years old, and they came from 24 US areas. Participants' own reports of clinical history determined their cohort assignment. CDR1 is ENHRY, CDR2 SYGVKD, per germline. The CDR3 totals 14 residues. V shed 6 bases, J shed 3 bases, and the junction held 6 bases outside the gene matches. This clone was recorded once. The sequencing sample was made of PBMCs or T cells enriched from blood (not recorded which). This receptor was obtained from a woman aged 18-29 years who had recovered from COVID-19. The chain uses TRBV10-3 and TRBJ2-3; 7 bases fit TRBD1. The CDR3 nucleotides are TGTGCCATCAGAAGTACAGGGGAAACAGATACGCAGTATTTT. It encodes CAIRSTGETDTQYF.